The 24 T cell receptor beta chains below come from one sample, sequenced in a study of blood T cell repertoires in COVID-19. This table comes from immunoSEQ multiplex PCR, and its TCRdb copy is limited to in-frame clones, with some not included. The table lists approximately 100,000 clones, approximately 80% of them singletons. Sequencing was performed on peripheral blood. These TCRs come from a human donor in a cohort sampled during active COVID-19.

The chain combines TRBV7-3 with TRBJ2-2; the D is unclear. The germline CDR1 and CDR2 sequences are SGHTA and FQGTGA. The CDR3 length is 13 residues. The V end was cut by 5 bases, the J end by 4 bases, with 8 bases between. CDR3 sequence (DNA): TGTGCCAGCAGCAATAGCTTCACCGGGGAGCTGTTTTTT. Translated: CASSNSFTGELFF.

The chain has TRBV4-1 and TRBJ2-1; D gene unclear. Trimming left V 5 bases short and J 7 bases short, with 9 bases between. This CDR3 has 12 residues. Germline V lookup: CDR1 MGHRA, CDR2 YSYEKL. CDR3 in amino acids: CASSSQINEQFF. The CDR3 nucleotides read TGCGCCAGCAGCTCCCAGATAAATGAGCAGTTCTTC.

CDR3 amino acids: CASSRGTSDYEQYF. For the CDR3, the DNA is TGTGCCAGCAGCCGGGGGACTAGCGACTACGAGCAGTACTTC. The chain recombines TRBV3-1 (or the pseudogene TRBV3-2) with TRBJ2-7; 10 bases align to TRBD2. The V gene's germline CDR1 is LGHDT and CDR2 YNNKEL (reference sequence). V was clipped by 4 bases and J by 3 bases; unmatched bases: 3. The CDR3 has 14 residues.

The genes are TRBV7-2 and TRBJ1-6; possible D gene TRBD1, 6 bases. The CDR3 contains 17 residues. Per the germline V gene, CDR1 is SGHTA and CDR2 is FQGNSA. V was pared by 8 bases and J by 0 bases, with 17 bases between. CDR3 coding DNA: TGTGCCAGCGGGGGGGGGCCGTTGAGCTCCTATAATTCACCCCTCCACTTT. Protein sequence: CASGGGPLSSYNSPLHF.

The CDR3 coding sequence is TGTGCCAGCAGCCTTATTTTTGATAATTCACCCCTCCACTTT. This encodes CASSLIFDNSPLHF. The rearrangement joins TRBV5-4 to TRBJ1-6; D is unclear. Trimming left V 4 bases short and J 5 bases short, with 10 bases between. Germline CDR1 and CDR2: SGHNT and YYREEE (reference sequence). The CDR3 runs to 14 residues.

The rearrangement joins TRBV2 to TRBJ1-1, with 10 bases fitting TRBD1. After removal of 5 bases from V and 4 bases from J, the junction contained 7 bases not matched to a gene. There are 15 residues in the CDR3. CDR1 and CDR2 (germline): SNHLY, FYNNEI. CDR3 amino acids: CASSRTGGYGTEAFF. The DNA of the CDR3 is TGTGCCAGCAGTCGGACAGGGGGTTACGGCACTGAAGCTTTCTTT. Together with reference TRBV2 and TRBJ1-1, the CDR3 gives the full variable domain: EPEVTQTPSHQVTQMGQEVILRCVPISNHLYFYWYRQILGQKVEFLVSFYNNEISEKSEIFDDQFSVERPDGSNFTLKIRSTKLEDSAMYFCASSRTGGYGTEAFFGQGTRLTVV.

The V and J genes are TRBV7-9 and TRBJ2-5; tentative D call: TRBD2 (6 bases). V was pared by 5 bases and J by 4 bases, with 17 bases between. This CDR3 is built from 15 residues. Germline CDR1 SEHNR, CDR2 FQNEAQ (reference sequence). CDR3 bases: TGTGCCAGCAGCCGGCCTTTGGGGCGGGGAGAGACCCAGTACTTC. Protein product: CASSRPLGRGETQYF.

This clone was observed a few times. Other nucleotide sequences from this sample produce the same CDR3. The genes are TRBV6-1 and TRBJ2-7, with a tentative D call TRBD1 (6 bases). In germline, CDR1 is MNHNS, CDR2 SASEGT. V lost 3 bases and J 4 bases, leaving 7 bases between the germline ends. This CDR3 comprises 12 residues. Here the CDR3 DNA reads TGTGCCAGCAGTGATACAGGGTACGAGCAGTACTTC. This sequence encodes CASSDTGYEQYF.

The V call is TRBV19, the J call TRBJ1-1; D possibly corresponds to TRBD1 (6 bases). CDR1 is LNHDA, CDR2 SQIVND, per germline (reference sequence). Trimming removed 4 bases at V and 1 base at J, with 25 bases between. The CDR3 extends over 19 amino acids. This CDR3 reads CASSTGEGVWGETNTEAFF. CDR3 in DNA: TGTGCCAGTAGTACAGGAGAGGGGGTATGGGGCGAAACGAACACTGAAGCTTTCTTT.

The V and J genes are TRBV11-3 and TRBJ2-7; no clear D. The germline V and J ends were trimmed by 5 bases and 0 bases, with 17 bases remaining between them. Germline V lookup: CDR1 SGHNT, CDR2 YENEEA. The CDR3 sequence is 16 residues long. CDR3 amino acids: CASSTLGLSFSYEQYF. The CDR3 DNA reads TGTGCCAGCAGCACATTGGGCCTTTCGTTCTCCTACGAGCAGTACTTC.

CDR3 sequence: CASSYLGQVGLSYEQYF. As DNA, the CDR3 is TGTGCCAGCAGCTACCTGGGACAGGTCGGGCTTTCGTACGAGCAGTACTTC. The chain has TRBV7-9 and TRBJ2-7; 8 nucleotides agree with TRBD1. Germline V gene lookup returns CDR1 SEHNR and CDR2 FQNEAQ (reference sequence). The CDR3 length is 17 residues. Unmatched junction bases numbered 15, after V lost 4 bases and J lost 4 bases.

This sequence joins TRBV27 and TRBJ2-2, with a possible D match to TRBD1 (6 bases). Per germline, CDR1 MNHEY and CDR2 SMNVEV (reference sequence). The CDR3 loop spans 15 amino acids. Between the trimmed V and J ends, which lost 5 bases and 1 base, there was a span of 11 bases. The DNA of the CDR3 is TGTGCCAGCAGTCGCCTCAGGGGGAACACCGGGGAGCTGTTTTTT. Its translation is CASSRLRGNTGELFF.

The CDR3 reads CASIGDRAMNTEAFF. CDR3 nucleotide sequence: TGCGCCAGTATAGGAGACAGGGCAATGAACACTGAAGCTTTCTTT. The V and J genes are TRBV5-1 and TRBJ1-1; 7 nucleotides match TRBD1. This CDR3 comprises 15 residues. V shed 8 bases and J 0 bases; nucleotides not matched to a gene: 10. Looked up from germline, CDR1 is SGHRS and CDR2 is YFSETQ.

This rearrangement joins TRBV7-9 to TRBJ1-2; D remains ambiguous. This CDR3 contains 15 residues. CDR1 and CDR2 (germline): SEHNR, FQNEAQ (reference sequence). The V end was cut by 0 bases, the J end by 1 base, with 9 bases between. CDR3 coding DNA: TGTGCCAGCAGCTTAGCAGGAGGGATTAACTATGGCTACACCTTC. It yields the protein CASSLAGGINYGYTF.

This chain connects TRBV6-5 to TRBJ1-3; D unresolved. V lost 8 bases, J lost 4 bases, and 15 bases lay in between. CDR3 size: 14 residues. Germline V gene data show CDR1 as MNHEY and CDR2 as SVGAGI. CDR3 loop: CASHQPGGGNTIYF. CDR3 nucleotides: TGTGCCAGCCATCAACCGGGAGGGGGAAACACCATATATTTT.

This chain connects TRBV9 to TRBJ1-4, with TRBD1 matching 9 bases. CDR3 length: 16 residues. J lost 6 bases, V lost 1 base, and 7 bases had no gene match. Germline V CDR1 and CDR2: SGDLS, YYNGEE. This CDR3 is CASSVRFDRGDEKLFF. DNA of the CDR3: TGTGCCAGCAGCGTACGCTTCGACAGGGGGGATGAAAAACTGTTTTTT.

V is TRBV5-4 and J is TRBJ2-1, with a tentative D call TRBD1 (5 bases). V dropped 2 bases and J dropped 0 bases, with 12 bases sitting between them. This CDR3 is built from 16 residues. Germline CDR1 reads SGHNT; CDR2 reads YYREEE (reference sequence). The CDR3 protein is CASSLDTGASYNEQFF. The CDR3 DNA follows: TGTGCCAGCAGCTTAGACACTGGGGCCTCCTACAATGAGCAGTTCTTC.

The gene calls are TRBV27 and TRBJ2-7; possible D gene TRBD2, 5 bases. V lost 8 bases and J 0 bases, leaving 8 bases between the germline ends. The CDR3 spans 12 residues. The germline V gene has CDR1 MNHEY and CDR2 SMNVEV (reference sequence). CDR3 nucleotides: TGTGCCAGCGGACTGACCTCCTACGAGCAGTACTTC. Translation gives CASGLTSYEQYF.

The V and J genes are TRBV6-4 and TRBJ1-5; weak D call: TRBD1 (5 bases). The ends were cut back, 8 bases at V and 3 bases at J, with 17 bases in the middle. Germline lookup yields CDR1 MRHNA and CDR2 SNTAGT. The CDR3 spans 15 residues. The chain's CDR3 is CASWQDSPYNQPQHF. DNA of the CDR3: TGTGCCAGCTGGCAAGACAGCCCCTACAATCAGCCCCAGCATTTT.

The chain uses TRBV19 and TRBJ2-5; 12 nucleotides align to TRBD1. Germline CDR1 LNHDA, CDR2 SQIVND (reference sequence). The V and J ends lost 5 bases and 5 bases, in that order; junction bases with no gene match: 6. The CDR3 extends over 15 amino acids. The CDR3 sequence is CASSWDRGLSETQYF. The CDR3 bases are TGTGCCAGTAGTTGGGACAGGGGGCTAAGTGAGACCCAGTACTTC.

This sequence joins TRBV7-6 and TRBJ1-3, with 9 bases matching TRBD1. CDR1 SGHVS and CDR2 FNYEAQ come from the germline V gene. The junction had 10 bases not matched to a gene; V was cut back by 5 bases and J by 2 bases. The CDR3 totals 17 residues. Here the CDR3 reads CASSLRPGQGAGNTIYF. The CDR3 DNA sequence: TGTGCCAGCAGCCTACGACCGGGACAGGGTGCTGGAAACACCATATATTTT.

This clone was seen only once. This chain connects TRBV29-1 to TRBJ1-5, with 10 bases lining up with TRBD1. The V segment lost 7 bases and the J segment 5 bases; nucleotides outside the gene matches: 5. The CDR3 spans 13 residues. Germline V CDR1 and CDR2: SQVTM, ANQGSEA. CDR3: CSARQGADQPQHF. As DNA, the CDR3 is TGCAGCGCCAGACAGGGGGCCGATCAGCCCCAGCATTTT.

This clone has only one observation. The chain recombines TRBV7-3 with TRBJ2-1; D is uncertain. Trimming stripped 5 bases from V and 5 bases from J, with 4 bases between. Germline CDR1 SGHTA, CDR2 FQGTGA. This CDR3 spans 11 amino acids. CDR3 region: CASSQDNEQFF. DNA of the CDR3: TGTGCCAGCAGCCAGGACAATGAGCAGTTCTTC.

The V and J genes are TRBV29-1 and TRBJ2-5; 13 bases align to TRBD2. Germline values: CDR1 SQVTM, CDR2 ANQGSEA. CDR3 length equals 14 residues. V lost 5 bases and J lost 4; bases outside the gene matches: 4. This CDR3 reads CSVMTSGGRETQYF. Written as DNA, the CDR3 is TGCAGCGTTATGACTAGCGGGGGGCGAGAGACCCAGTACTTC.